The rows below give T cell receptor beta chains drawn from one sample of a study of T cell responses to AZD1222 COVID-19 vaccine. Some clones are missing from TCRdb's copy, which holds only in-frame ones; the method was immunoSEQ multiplex PCR. The sample lists about 170,000 clones, 87% occurring once. This specimen consisted of peripheral blood, obtained 28 days after the second AZD1222 dose. The receptors stem from an adult who received the AZD1222 COVID-19 vaccine. Each CDR3 is given with its conserved first and last residue. Fields, in order: V gene, D gene, clone size, J gene, CDR3 protein, CDR3 DNA. The D gene is left open where the match is weak. Clone sizes are given selectively: once, few, many, or a class where the clone is expanded.

TRBV6-2/TRBV6-3,TRBD1,NA,TRBJ1-5,CASSYGTDSQPQHF,TGTGCCAGCAGTTACGGGACAGATAGTCAGCCCCAGCATTTT
TRBV6-4,TRBD1,NA,TRBJ2-1,CASSEGTGGDEQFF,TGTGCCAGCAGTGAAGGGACAGGGGGCGATGAGCAGTTCTTC
TRBV10-3,NA,once,TRBJ2-7,CAITGRGNSSYEQYF,TGTGCCATCACTGGCAGGGGAAATTCCTCCTACGAGCAGTACTTC
TRBV7-9,NA,NA,TRBJ1-2,CASSLGQASDYGYTF,TGTGCCAGCAGCTTAGGGCAGGCAAGCGACTATGGCTACACCTTC
TRBV27,NA,NA,TRBJ1-6,CASSLDNSPLHF,TGTGCCAGCAGTTTAGACAATTCACCCCTCCACTTT
TRBV30,TRBD1,few,TRBJ2-7,CALDSGQVPGYEQYF,TGTGCCCTCGATTCGGGACAGGTCCCTGGCTACGAGCAGTACTTC
TRBV6-1,NA,NA,TRBJ2-2,CASSEPPGELFF,TGTGCCAGCAGTGAACCCCCCGGGGAGCTGTTTTTT
TRBV4-1,TRBD1,few,TRBJ1-2,CASSQRAAIVGQGSQSYGYTF,TGCGCCAGCAGCCAAAGAGCGGCGATCGTGGGACAGGGAAGTCAGAGCTATGGCTACACCTTC
TRBV6-1,NA,NA,TRBJ1-5,CASSEPDRTLSNRPQHF,TGTGCCAGCAGTGAACCGGACCGTACCTTATCCAATCGGCCCCAGCATTTT
TRBV6-2/TRBV6-3,NA,NA,TRBJ1-5,CASSYPRPGGNQPQHF,TGTGCCAGCAGTTACCCCCGACCGGGAGGCAATCAGCCCCAGCATTTT
TRBV7-2,NA,NA,TRBJ1-1,CASSLLTGNTEAFF,TGTGCCAGCAGCCTCCTTACAGGGAACACTGAAGCTTTCTTT
TRBV5-1,TRBD1,once,TRBJ2-5,CASSLPRDSSQETQYF,TGCGCCAGCAGCCTGCCCCGGGACAGCTCCCAAGAGACCCAGTACTTC
TRBV4-3,TRBD1,few,TRBJ1-2,CASSPGDGQARYGYTF,TGCGCCAGCAGCCCCGGGGACGGACAGGCGCGCTATGGCTACACCTTC
TRBV28,NA,NA,TRBJ1-5,CASSLQGRSSNQPQHF,TGTGCCAGCAGTTTACAGGGCAGGAGTAGCAATCAGCCCCAGCATTTT
TRBV11-2,TRBD1,NA,TRBJ2-1,CASSLVGGDEQFF,TGTGCCAGCAGCTTAGTAGGGGGCGATGAGCAGTTCTTC
TRBV29-1,TRBD2,NA,TRBJ2-3,CSVEGGLAGPTDTQYF,TGCAGCGTTGAGGGGGGACTAGCGGGGCCGACAGATACGCAGTATTTT
TRBV30,TRBD2,few,TRBJ2-7,CAWGKTSSSYEQYF,TGTGCCTGGGGCAAGACTAGCAGCTCCTACGAGCAGTACTTC
TRBV5-4,TRBD2,once,TRBJ2-7,CASKGGGLDEQYF,TGTGCCAGCAAGGGCGGGGGGCTTGACGAGCAGTACTTC
TRBV7-2,NA,once,TRBJ2-5,CASSLAWGGRETQYF,TGTGCCAGCAGCTTAGCGTGGGGGGGCCGCGAGACCCAGTACTTC
TRBV7-9,NA,NA,TRBJ2-3,CASSLASGAGTDTQYF,TGTGCCAGCAGCTTAGCGTCGGGGGCCGGCACAGATACGCAGTATTTT
TRBV6-2/TRBV6-3,NA,NA,TRBJ1-1,CASSLIMTGLQTEAFF,TGTGCCAGCAGTCTCATAATGACAGGACTGCAGACTGAAGCTTTCTTT
TRBV4-2,TRBD2,once,TRBJ2-7,CASSQEFAGAYEQYF,TGTGCCAGCAGCCAAGAGTTTGCGGGGGCCTACGAGCAGTACTTC
TRBV4-1,NA,NA,TRBJ1-3,CASSSGPGPSGNTIYF,TGCGCCAGCAGTTCGGGGCCGGGTCCCTCTGGAAACACCATATATTTT
TRBV4-1,TRBD1,NA,TRBJ1-6,CASSLGQGSSPLHF,TGCGCCAGCAGCCTGGGACAGGGAAGTTCACCCCTCCACTTT
TRBV3-1/TRBV3-2,NA,few,TRBJ2-7,CASSQIAGQYEQYF,TGTGCCAGCAGCCAGATCGCAGGACAGTACGAGCAGTACTTC
TRBV19,NA,NA,TRBJ2-2,CASSKTTYSGDSNTGELFF,TGTGCCAGTAGTAAAACTACGTACTCGGGGGACTCGAACACCGGGGAGCTGTTTTTT
TRBV13,NA,NA,TRBJ2-7,CASSLDYEQYF,TGTGCCAGCAGCTTAGACTACGAGCAGTACTTC
TRBV6-4,NA,NA,TRBJ1-3,CASSDSQTRNTIYF,TGTGCCAGCAGTGACTCCCAGACAAGAAACACCATATATTTT
TRBV5-5,TRBD1,NA,TRBJ2-3,CASSSTGQGLSLGTDTQYF,TGTGCCAGCAGCTCGACGGGACAGGGACTTTCCTTGGGGACAGATACGCAGTATTTT
TRBV3-1/TRBV3-2,TRBD2,NA,TRBJ2-2,CASSHSTSGGRTGELFF,TGTGCCAGCAGCCATTCTACTAGCGGGGGAAGAACCGGGGAGCTGTTTTTT
TRBV6-5,NA,NA,TRBJ2-1,CASSNRAYNEQFF,TGTGCCAGCAGTAACAGGGCTTACAATGAGCAGTTCTTC
TRBV7-8,NA,NA,TRBJ1-2,CASSLDVRVLYGYTF,TGTGCCAGCAGCTTAGATGTCAGGGTTCTCTATGGCTACACCTTC
TRBV11-2,NA,NA,TRBJ2-2,CASSLVAAGELFF,TGTGCCAGCAGCCTCGTTGCCGCCGGGGAGCTGTTTTTT
TRBV5-4,TRBD2,NA,TRBJ2-3,CASRLAGGAVPDTQYF,TGTGCCAGCAGACTGGCCGGGGGGGCCGTCCCAGATACGCAGTATTTT
TRBV2,TRBD2,few,TRBJ2-1,CARVGWEGEQFF,TGTGCCAGAGTCGGGTGGGAGGGTGAGCAGTTCTTC
TRBV30,NA,NA,TRBJ1-5,CAWSVRGDQPQHF,TGTGCCTGGAGTGTACGGGGGGACCAGCCCCAGCATTTT
TRBV5-1,TRBD1,NA,TRBJ1-1,CASSWTGGPAEAFF,TGCGCCAGCAGCTGGACAGGGGGTCCCGCTGAAGCTTTCTTT
TRBV20-1,NA,NA,TRBJ2-5,CSARVGETQYF,TGCAGTGCTAGAGTAGGGGAGACCCAGTACTTC
TRBV28,NA,NA,TRBJ2-6,CASSLLAGANVLTF,TGTGCCAGCAGTTTATTAGCTGGGGCCAACGTCCTGACTTTC
TRBV4-1,NA,NA,TRBJ2-4,CASSQGSVAKNIQYF,TGCGCCAGCAGCCAAGGGAGCGTAGCCAAAAACATTCAGTACTTC
TRBV19,NA,NA,TRBJ1-1,CASSNRLFTEAFF,TGTGCCAGTAGTAACCGGTTATTCACTGAAGCTTTCTTT
TRBV7-9,TRBD1,NA,TRBJ1-2,CASSLGQGSRANYGYTF,TGTGCCAGCAGCTTGGGACAGGGAAGTAGGGCTAACTATGGCTACACCTTC
TRBV19,NA,NA,TRBJ2-1,CASRGFSYNEQFF,TGTGCCAGCAGGGGTTTTTCTTACAATGAGCAGTTCTTC
TRBV7-2,NA,NA,TRBJ1-6,CASSRGRSSYNSPLHF,TGTGCCAGCAGCCGCGGACGGAGCTCCTATAATTCACCCCTCCACTTT
TRBV6-2/TRBV6-3,TRBD1,NA,TRBJ2-7,CASSDPTGGSHEQYF,TGTGCCAGCAGTGACCCCACAGGGGGATCCCACGAGCAGTACTTC
TRBV14,NA,NA,TRBJ2-1,CASSPFGDEQFF,TGTGCCAGCAGCCCCTTTGGGGATGAGCAGTTCTTC
TRBV7-7,TRBD1,NA,TRBJ2-7,CASSLQGLAYEQYF,TGTGCCAGCAGCCTACAGGGGCTCGCCTACGAGCAGTACTTC
TRBV12-3/TRBV12-4,NA,NA,TRBJ1-2,CASSSGPSYGYTF,TGTGCCAGCAGTTCGGGACCTTCCTATGGCTACACCTTC
TRBV5-1,NA,NA,TRBJ1-3,CASSYDIISGNTIYF,TGCGCCAGCAGCTATGACATAATCTCTGGAAACACCATATATTTT
TRBV6-6,NA,NA,TRBJ1-6,CASSYSGRAYNSPLHF,TGTGCCAGCAGTTACTCGGGGAGGGCTTATAATTCACCCCTCCACTTT